The present T cell receptor beta chain was sequenced within a study of blood T cell repertoires in COVID-19. The overall study: There were acute and convalescent COVID-19 samples, and they came from the United States, Italy and Spain. Nucleic acid was either cDNA or gDNA, and it came from T cells, B-cell-depleted T cells, or PBMCs.

Germline loops: CDR1 MDHEN, CDR2 SYDVKM. The trim removed 4 bases at V and 2 bases at J, leaving 9 bases unmatched. The CDR3 runs to 17 residues. Per the original data handling: From reference gene primer amplification, estimates of nucleated cell counts were derived. Method: immunoSEQ multiplex PCR; TCRdb's copy keeps in-frame clones and lacks some. For V, J and clone size, that table is used; D and trimming come from the DNA. Among about 220,000 clones, over 60% were seen once, and the ten largest hold more than 7%. The chain links TRBV28 to TRBJ2-3; 10 bases are shared with TRBD1. Sequencing was performed on peripheral blood. This TCR derives from a woman between 65 and 79 years old with acute or convalescent COVID-19. The CDR3 DNA reads TGTGCCAGCAGTTCCCCGGGACAGGGGTTCCCCACAGATACGCAGTATTTT. As protein: CASSSPGQGFPTDTQYF.